Each of the 18 T cell receptor beta chains below was sequenced from the same sample in a study of a mutant IDH1 vaccine in newly diagnosed glioma. These TCRs are of unknown antigen specificity. The time point is: week 23, last vaccination. Vaccination comprised doses that each held 300 ug of mutant IDH1 20-mer peptide, plus topical imiquimod. This table comes from immunoSEQ multiplex PCR, and its TCRdb copy is limited to in-frame clones, with some not included. The sample includes approximately 50,000 clones, over 70% of them seen just once. The sequencing used PBMCs, collected from a glioma patient whose treatment included an IDH1 peptide vaccine. These receptors came from a man aged 35 to 55 with glioma.

The chain recombines TRBV29-1 with TRBJ1-4; 7 bases fit TRBD1. V trimming: 7 bases; J trimming: 3 bases; junction bases outside the gene matches: 11. Germline V CDR1 and CDR2: SQVTM, ANQGSEA. This CDR3 spans 15 amino acids. In DNA form, the CDR3 reads TGCAGCGCTACGGACAGGCGAGATGCTAATGAAAAACTGTTTTTT. It translates to CSATDRRDANEKLFF.

This clone was seen only once. The rearrangement uses TRBV25-1 and TRBJ1-5; maybe TRBD1 (5 bases). The CDR3 spans 15 residues. The germline V gene has CDR1 MGHDK and CDR2 SYGVNS. Trimming took off 4 bases at V and 4 bases at J, with 14 bases between the two ends. CDR3 nucleotide sequence: TGTGCCAGCAGTGGAGCCGGGACGGAGAATCAGCCCCAGCATTTT. It yields the protein CASSGAGTENQPQHF.

V gene TRBV19 combines with J gene TRBJ1-2; D ambiguous. The V end was cut by 5 bases, the J end by 4 bases, with 8 bases between. This CDR3 has 12 residues. Looked up from germline, CDR1 is LNHDA and CDR2 is SQIVND (reference sequence). The CDR3 bases are TGTGCCAGTAGTCAATACACCTATGGCTACACCTTC. It encodes CASSQYTYGYTF.

V and J are TRBV19 and TRBJ2-7; 9 nucleotides line up with TRBD1. V trimming: 3 bases; J trimming: 3 bases; junction bases outside the gene matches: 3. The CDR3 loop spans 14 amino acids. The germline V gene has CDR1 LNHDA and CDR2 SQIVND (reference sequence). The CDR3, as DNA: TGTGCCAGTAGTATGCCGGGACAGGGCTACGAGCAGTACTTC. Residues: CASSMPGQGYEQYF.

This rearrangement joins TRBV19 to TRBJ2-7; the match to TRBD2 covers 9 bases. The CDR3 loop spans 18 amino acids. After removal of 4 bases from V and 0 bases from J, the junction contained 13 bases not matched to a gene. The germline V gene has CDR1 LNHDA and CDR2 SQIVND (reference sequence). CDR3 nucleotides: TGTGCCAGTAGTAAAGGGCTAGCGGGGCATGGGAGCTCCTACGAGCAGTACTTC. Translating gives CASSKGLAGHGSSYEQYF.

The chain recombines TRBV7-8 with TRBJ1-5; D call uncertain. This CDR3 has 15 residues. Germline CDR1 is SGHVS and CDR2 is FQNEAQ. With 1 base removed from V and 0 bases from J, the gap between germline ends came to 7 bases. CDR3 nucleotides: TGTGCCAGCAGCTTAGGAGAATATAGCAATCAGCCCCAGCATTTT. Residues: CASSLGEYSNQPQHF.

This chain joins TRBV5-4 and TRBJ2-2; 9 positions agree with TRBD1. J was trimmed by 6 bases and V by 4 bases; bases with no gene match: 7. Germline CDR1 is SGHNT and CDR2 is YYREEE (reference sequence). The CDR3 totals 15 residues. The CDR3 spells CASSGGGQGAGELFF. The DNA of the CDR3 is TGTGCCAGCAGCGGAGGGGGACAGGGTGCCGGGGAGCTGTTTTTT.

In this sample, this clone turned up once. J is TRBJ1-2 and V is TRBV5-4, with 10 nucleotides matching TRBD1. V lost 4 bases, J lost 4 bases, and 7 bases stayed unmatched. The CDR3 consists of 15 residues. The germline V gene encodes CDR1 SGHNT and CDR2 YYREEE (reference sequence). CDR3 region: CASSARTGGGYGYTF. CDR3 DNA sequence: TGTGCCAGCAGCGCCCGGACAGGGGGAGGCTATGGCTACACCTTC.

The V gene is TRBV7-9, the J gene TRBJ2-7; 7 nucleotides match TRBD1. J was trimmed by 3 bases and V by 8 bases; bases with no gene match: 4. CDR1 SEHNR and CDR2 FQNEAQ come from the germline V gene (reference sequence). This CDR3 is built from 12 residues. Here the CDR3 reads CASGGQVYEQYF. The CDR3 DNA is TGTGCCAGCGGAGGACAGGTCTACGAGCAGTACTTC.

The rearrangement joins TRBV5-5 to TRBJ1-5; 9 bases are a match to TRBD1. Losses at the gene ends were 1 base for V and 0 bases for J; bases not matched to a gene: 5. This CDR3 has 17 residues. Germline V gene lookup returns CDR1 SGHKS and CDR2 YYEKEE (reference sequence). The CDR3 region has the DNA TGTGCCAGCAGCTTGTCTTGGGACAGGGTTAGCAATCAGCCCCAGCATTTT. Residues: CASSLSWDRVSNQPQHF.

This clone was detected once. Here the CDR3 reads CASSLDGGGLTYEQYF. CDR3 DNA sequence: TGTGCCAGCAGCTTGGATGGCGGGGGCTTGACGTACGAGCAGTACTTC. V is TRBV5-8 and J is TRBJ2-7; D perhaps matches TRBD2 (7 bases). The CDR3 has 16 amino acids. From germline, CDR1 is SGHTS and CDR2 YDEGEE. Trimming removed 0 bases from V and 4 bases from J, with 17 bases in between.

The genes are TRBV10-3 and TRBJ2-7; TRBD2 is a possible D gene (5 bases). The CDR3 runs to 13 residues. Germline CDR1 and CDR2: ENHRY and SYGVKD. V gave up 5 bases and J gave up 3 bases, with 11 bases separating them. CDR3 in amino acids: CAISPDGDYEQYF. The CDR3, as DNA: TGTGCCATCAGTCCAGACGGGGACTACGAGCAGTACTTC.

V usage is TRBV7-2 and J usage is TRBJ2-1; D possibly corresponds to TRBD2 (5 bases). Trimming took 6 bases from V and 4 from J, leaving 22 bases between them. The CDR3 sequence is 17 residues long. CDR1 SGHTA and CDR2 FQGNSA come from the germline V gene. CDR3 amino acids: CASRIPRRTSTYNEQFF. As DNA, the CDR3 is TGTGCCAGCAGGATCCCTAGGAGGACTTCAACGTACAATGAGCAGTTCTTC.

The chain employs TRBV6-5 and TRBJ2-1; 7 bases line up with TRBD2. The CDR3 consists of 16 residues. CDR1 and CDR2 from the germline V gene are MNHEY and SVGAGI. The V segment lost 2 bases and the J segment 0 bases; nucleotides outside the gene matches: 4. In nucleotides, the CDR3 is TGTGCCAGCAGTTACGTTGGCGGGAGCTCCTACAATGAGCAGTTCTTC. Translation gives CASSYVGGSSYNEQFF.

This clone was recorded once. V gene TRBV4-3 combines with J gene TRBJ1-2; TRBD1 matches at 7 bases. The CDR3 runs to 16 residues. CDR1 and CDR2 (germline): LGHNA, YSLEER. Trimming at V came to 2 bases and at J to 7 bases, leaving 13 bases not matched to a gene. CDR3 region: CASSQSRLEGAGGYTF. The CDR3 DNA reads TGCGCCAGCAGCCAAAGTCGGTTGGAGGGGGCAGGTGGCTACACCTTC.

This chain uses TRBV20-1 with TRBJ1-5; D is unresolved. The CDR3 is 11 amino acids. Germline lookup yields CDR1 DFQATT and CDR2 SNEGSKA (reference sequence). The germline V and J ends were trimmed by 6 bases and 0 bases, with 3 bases remaining between them. The CDR3 DNA reads as TGCAGTGCCTCTAGCAATCAGCCCCAGCATTTT. Translated, it gives CSASSNQPQHF.

The V and J genes are TRBV6-5 and TRBJ2-5; 8 bases match TRBD2. V was pared by 6 bases and J by 3 bases, with 6 bases of the junction left unmatched. The CDR3 extends over 14 amino acids. Germline V gives CDR1 MNHEY, CDR2 SVGAGI. CDR3 DNA: TGTGCCAGCAGAACGGGACTAGGAGAAGAGACCCAGTACTTC. Translating gives CASRTGLGEETQYF.

The gene calls are TRBV18 and TRBJ2-6, with TRBD1 matching over 8 bases. The CDR3 length is 19 residues. The V and J ends lost 1 base and 0 bases, in that order; junction bases with no gene match: 8. Germline-derived CDR1 and CDR2 are KGHSH and LQKENI. CDR3 bases: TGTGCCAGCTCACCACGGGGGACAGGAACGATCTCTGGGGCCAACGTCCTGACTTTC. Amino acids: CASSPRGTGTISGANVLTF.